These T cell receptor beta chains were read from a single sample in a study of T cells after yellow fever vaccination. TCRdb redid the calling of the 5' RACE reads with MiXCR, one entry per CDR3 protein. The data contain 300,000 to 450,000 distinct CDR3 sequences, 6% to 8% of them singletons. The sample consisted of PBMCs, taken 5 days after the yellow fever booster vaccination. The source is a man aged 25 to 45 who received the YFV17D yellow fever vaccine. Each CDR3 is given with its conserved first and last residue. The D gene is left open where the match is weak. The size of a clone is reported for some rows only, either as once, few or many, or as a class for expanded clones.

DNA: TGTGCCAGCAGGGGGAAGAGGTGGGAGACCCAGTACTTC; CDR3: CASRGKRWETQYF; D: .; J: TRBJ2-5; size: few; V: TRBV28
DNA: TGTGCCAGCAGCTTAGTCCCGGGACAGGGAGGAATCATTCAGTACTTC; CDR3: CASSLVPGQGGIIQYF; D: TRBD1; J: TRBJ2-4; size: .; V: TRBV7-2
DNA: TGTGCCAGCAGTTACGACGTAAATCAGCCCCAGCATTTT; CDR3: CASSYDVNQPQHF; D: .; J: TRBJ1-5; size: many; V: TRBV6-6
DNA: TGTGCCAGCAGTTACCGGGGGCCAGTGGGTGAGCAGTTCTTC; CDR3: CASSYRGPVGEQFF; D: .; J: TRBJ2-1; size: few; V: TRBV6-5
DNA: TGCGCCAGCAGCCGTGACAGGGGAAATTCACCCCTCCACTTT; CDR3: CASSRDRGNSPLHF; D: TRBD1; J: TRBJ1-6; size: many; V: TRBV5-1
DNA: TGTGCCAGCAGGCTACAGGGTCCGGGGGAGCTGTTTTTT; CDR3: CASRLQGPGELFF; D: .; J: TRBJ2-2; size: many; V: TRBV12-3/TRBV12-4
DNA: TGTGCCAGCAGTGAATCTGGTAGCGGAACCAAAAACATTCAGTACTTC; CDR3: CASSESGSGTKNIQYF; D: .; J: TRBJ2-4; size: few; V: TRBV25-1
DNA: TGTGCCATCAGTGACAGGGAGGCCGAGCAGTACTTC; CDR3: CAISDREAEQYF; D: .; J: TRBJ2-7; size: few; V: TRBV10-3
DNA: TGCAGCGTTGTGAACCCTGGGGCCAACGTCCTGACTTTC; CDR3: CSVVNPGANVLTF; D: .; J: TRBJ2-6; size: .; V: TRBV29-1
DNA: TGCAGCGTTGTTCTTCAGGGAGCTCACGATGAGCAGTTCTTC; CDR3: CSVVLQGAHDEQFF; D: .; J: TRBJ2-1; size: many; V: TRBV29-1
DNA: TGTGCCAGCAGCCGCGCCTCAGCTGGGACCGCAGATAAACCCCAGCATTTT; CDR3: CASSRASAGTADKPQHF; D: .; J: TRBJ1-5; size: few; V: TRBV12-3/TRBV12-4
DNA: TGTGCCAGCAGCCCGAGGGTGACTGGGGCCAACGTCCTGACTTTC; CDR3: CASSPRVTGANVLTF; D: .; J: TRBJ2-6; size: few; V: TRBV5-4
DNA: TGTGCCAGCAGCCCGCTGGCTGAACAAGAGACCCAGTACTTC; CDR3: CASSPLAEQETQYF; D: .; J: TRBJ2-5; size: few; V: TRBV7-2
DNA: TGCGCCAGCAGCCAAGACGGGAGTTTCTACAATGAGCAGTTCTTC; CDR3: CASSQDGSFYNEQFF; D: .; J: TRBJ2-1; size: few; V: TRBV4-3
DNA: TGCGCCAGCAGCTTTAGCGACAGCACAGATACGCAGTATTTT; CDR3: CASSFSDSTDTQYF; D: .; J: TRBJ2-3; size: many; V: TRBV5-1
DNA: TGTGCCAGCAGCGTAGGGGACGCCATGAGCTACGAGCAGTACTTC; CDR3: CASSVGDAMSYEQYF; D: .; J: TRBJ2-7; size: few; V: TRBV9
DNA: TGCGCCAGCAGCTCCTACCGAACGGGACAACTGTACCAAGAGACCCAGTACTTC; CDR3: CASSSYRTGQLYQETQYF; D: .; J: TRBJ2-5; size: many; V: TRBV5-1